This passage covers 29 T cell receptor beta chains from one sample sequenced in a study of blood T cell repertoires in COVID-19. TCRdb's table, derived via immunoSEQ multiplex PCR, lists solely in-frame clones and lacks some. The sample contains about 100,000 clones, about 87% of which appear only once. The sample taken for sequencing was peripheral blood. These receptor sequences come from a man in his fifties with acute or convalescent COVID-19.

The CDR3 nucleotides are TGTGCCAGCAGCGAAAACGGCAGGGGTGTAACCTACGAGCAGTACTTC. Translation: CASSENGRGVTYEQYF. This chain uses TRBV2 with TRBJ2-7; D is possibly TRBD1 (6 bases). The CDR3 is 16 residues long. Germline V lookup: CDR1 SNHLY, CDR2 FYNNEI. Deletions cut 6 bases from V and 2 bases from J, with 20 bases between.

The J gene is TRBJ2-5, the V gene TRBV27, with D perhaps matching TRBD2 (5 bases). CDR1 and CDR2 from the germline V gene are MNHEY and SMNVEV (reference sequence). Deletions cut 6 bases from V and 2 bases from J, with 10 bases between. The CDR3 length is 13 residues. CDR3 in DNA: TGTGCCAGCAGCCGACCGGGGCAAGAGACCCAGTACTTC. Translated: CASSRPGQETQYF.

The chain links TRBV4-1 to TRBJ2-1, with 9 bases that match TRBD2. The germline V gene encodes CDR1 MGHRA and CDR2 YSYEKL. Unmatched junction bases numbered 8, after V lost 0 bases and J lost 8 bases. The CDR3 runs 16 residues. The CDR3 region has the DNA TGCGCCAGCAGCCAAGAAGAAGGTAGCGGGAGTGATGAGCAGTTCTTC. As protein: CASSQEEGSGSDEQFF.

V and J are TRBV3-1 (or the pseudogene TRBV3-2) and TRBJ2-3; D unclear. The CDR3 spans 13 residues. Per germline, CDR1 LGHDT and CDR2 YNNKEL (reference sequence). The V gene lost 1 base and the J gene lost 0 bases, with 2 bases spanning the gap. The CDR3 region is CASSQASTDTQYF. CDR3 sequence (DNA): TGTGCCAGCAGCCAAGCTAGCACAGATACGCAGTATTTT.

The chain couples TRBV5-1 to TRBJ1-1; D remains ambiguous. The CDR3 runs to 15 residues. Between the trimmed V and J ends, which lost 6 bases and 2 bases, there was a span of 17 bases. The germline V gene has CDR1 SGHRS and CDR2 YFSETQ. The CDR3 DNA follows: TGCGCCAGCAATGGCCCAGCAGGCCTAAACACTGAAGCTTTCTTT. Protein sequence: CASNGPAGLNTEAFF.

This chain links TRBV6-4 with TRBJ1-1; D may be TRBD1 (6 bases). The germline V gene encodes CDR1 MRHNA and CDR2 SNTAGT. Trimming took off 6 bases at V and 4 bases at J, with 12 bases between the two ends. CDR3 length: 13 amino acids. The CDR3 sequence: CASSQTGLTEAFF. The CDR3 DNA is TGTGCCAGCAGCCAGACAGGACTCACTGAAGCTTTCTTT.

The CDR3 bases are TGTGCCAGCAGTGATTTGGCAGGGAATACGTTCTACAATGAGCAGTTCTTC. This encodes CASSDLAGNTFYNEQFF. The chain is built from TRBV2 and TRBJ2-1, with D possibly matching TRBD1 (5 bases). The CDR3 has 17 residues. Trimming left V 3 bases short and J 3 bases short, with 18 bases between. Germline CDR1 reads SNHLY; CDR2 reads FYNNEI.

The chain couples TRBV11-2 to TRBJ1-2; 9 nucleotides align to TRBD1. This CDR3 spans 15 amino acids. Germline CDR1 and CDR2: SGHAT and FQNNGV. The V gene end was trimmed by 5 bases and the J gene end by 8 bases; junction bases not matched to a gene: 12. CDR3 loop: CASSPAGQGSGGYTF. The DNA for the CDR3 is TGTGCCAGCAGCCCGGCGGGACAGGGTTCTGGGGGCTACACCTTC.

The rearrangement joins TRBV5-4 to TRBJ1-2; TRBD1 matches at 7 bases. Germline-derived CDR1 and CDR2 are SGHNT and YYREEE (reference sequence). V shed 0 bases and J 7 bases; nucleotides not matched to a gene: 12. The CDR3 totals 16 residues. CDR3 residues: CASSLEGKGALGGYTF. CDR3 in DNA: TGTGCCAGCAGCTTGGAGGGGAAGGGGGCTCTCGGTGGCTACACCTTC.

The CDR3, as DNA: TGTGCCAGTAGTTTTTTGGATTCGGTGAGGACTGAAGCTTTCTTT. This codes for CASSFLDSVRTEAFF. The V and J genes are TRBV19 and TRBJ1-1; D unresolved. Per germline, CDR1 LNHDA and CDR2 SQIVND (reference sequence). This CDR3 has 15 residues. The V gene lost 5 bases and the J gene lost 5 bases, with 18 bases spanning the gap.

This chain links TRBV19 with TRBJ1-5; TRBD1 agrees at 10 bases. The CDR3 loop spans 15 amino acids. V shed 5 bases and J 6 bases; nucleotides not matched to a gene: 7. CDR1 and CDR2 from the germline V gene are LNHDA and SQIVND (reference sequence). The CDR3, as DNA: TGTGCCAGTAGTGACGGGACAGGGGCGGTTCAGCCCCAGCATTTT. It codes for CASSDGTGAVQPQHF. The full variable domain, with the rest looked up from reference TRBV19 and TRBJ1-5, is DGGITQSPKYLFRKEGQNVTLSCEQNLNHDAMYWYRQDPGQGLRLIYYSQIVNDFQKGDIAEGYSVSREKKESFPLTVTSAQKNPTAFYLCASSDGTGAVQPQHFGDGTRLSIL.

This rearrangement joins TRBV19 to TRBJ2-1; D possibly corresponds to TRBD2 (6 bases). The germline V gene has CDR1 LNHDA and CDR2 SQIVND (reference sequence). The CDR3 covers 16 residues. V lost 6 bases and J lost 0, with 15 bases in between. CDR3 bases: TGTGCCAGTAGCTTCGAGGGAGGAAGCTCCTACAATGAGCAGTTCTTC. Translation gives CASSFEGGSSYNEQFF.

This rearrangement joins TRBV6-5 to TRBJ1-5, with a weak D call TRBD1 (6 bases). Trimming stripped 6 bases from V and 1 base from J, with 13 bases between. The CDR3 has 15 amino acids. Per the germline V gene, CDR1 is MNHEY and CDR2 is SVGAGI. The CDR3 DNA reads as TGTGCCAGCAGGCCACAGGGAAGGAGCAATCAGCCCCAGCATTTT. Residues: CASRPQGRSNQPQHF.

V gene TRBV9 combines with J gene TRBJ2-1, with TRBD2 matching 7 bases. Germline-derived CDR1 and CDR2 are SGDLS and YYNGEE. V dropped 0 bases and J dropped 3; count of bases not matched to a gene: 3. The CDR3 has 15 amino acids. The CDR3 nucleotides are TGTGCCAGCAGCGTAGCTAGCGGACTCTACAATGAGCAGTTCTTC. This gives the protein CASSVASGLYNEQFF.

This sequence joins TRBV6-6 and TRBJ2-1; possible D gene TRBD2, 5 bases. This CDR3 is 13 amino acids long. V lost 6 bases, J lost 4 bases, and 10 bases lay in between. The germline V gene has CDR1 MNHNY and CDR2 SVGAGI (reference sequence). CDR3 sequence reads: CASSFEGYNEQFF. CDR3 in DNA: TGTGCCAGCAGCTTTGAGGGTTACAATGAGCAGTTCTTC.

This chain links TRBV10-1 with TRBJ2-7; unclear D gene. The length of the CDR3 is 11 residues. V gave up 5 bases and J gave up 3 bases, with 5 bases separating them. Germline V gene sequence: CDR1 WNHNN, CDR2 SYGVQD (reference sequence). CDR3 DNA sequence: TGCGCCAGCAGTAACAGCTACGAGCAGTACTTC. Amino acid sequence: CASSNSYEQYF.

The gene calls are TRBV7-9 and TRBJ1-6; D is uncertain. The V end lost 3 bases, the J end lost 7 bases, and 10 bases lay between the germline ends. CDR3 size: 14 residues. Germline CDR1 reads SEHNR; CDR2 reads FQNEAQ (reference sequence). This chain's CDR3 is CASSFNSINSPLHF. For the CDR3, the DNA is TGTGCCAGCAGCTTTAACAGCATAAATTCACCCCTCCACTTT.

The CDR3: CASSWDRGGTEAFF. The CDR3, as DNA: TGCGCCAGCAGCTGGGACAGGGGCGGAACTGAAGCTTTCTTT. The chain employs TRBV5-1 and TRBJ1-1; 10 bases are shared with TRBD1. Looked up from germline, CDR1 is SGHRS and CDR2 is YFSETQ. CDR3 size: 14 residues. The V and J ends lost 3 bases and 5 bases, in that order; junction bases with no gene match: 4.

CDR3 region: CASSRRGEFNQPQHF. The CDR3 DNA sequence: TGTGCCAGCAGCCGGAGGGGAGAATTTAATCAGCCCCAGCATTTT. The chain carries TRBV13 and TRBJ1-5; possible D gene TRBD1, 5 bases. The CDR3 spans 15 residues. The V gene lost 5 bases and the J gene lost 4 bases, with 15 bases spanning the gap. CDR1 and CDR2 from the germline V gene are PRHDT and FYEKMQ (reference sequence).

This CDR3 is CASRAIAGITGELFF. The CDR3 DNA reads as TGTGCCAGCAGAGCAATAGCGGGAATTACCGGGGAGCTGTTTTTT. The chain couples TRBV2 to TRBJ2-2; TRBD2 matches 8 bases. Trimming cost V 6 bases and J 5 bases; bases outside gene matches: 8. The CDR3 loop spans 15 amino acids. Germline V CDR1 and CDR2: SNHLY, FYNNEI. Full variable domain (missing parts from reference TRBV2 and TRBJ2-2): EPEVTQTPSHQVTQMGQEVILRCVPISNHLYFYWYRQILGQKVEFLVSFYNNEISEKSEIFDDQFSVERPDGSNFTLKIRSTKLEDSAMYFCASRAIAGITGELFFGEGSRLTVL.

The rearrangement joins TRBV6-5 to TRBJ2-2, with TRBD1 matching over 9 bases. Germline CDR1 is MNHEY and CDR2 is SVGAGI. V was pared by 4 bases and J by 0 bases, with 0 bases of the junction left unmatched. The CDR3 runs to 15 residues. Here the CDR3 reads CASSWTGANTGELFF. DNA of the CDR3: TGTGCCAGCAGTTGGACAGGGGCGAACACCGGGGAGCTGTTTTTT.

The CDR3 coding sequence is TGTGCCAGCAATAAAGCGGGAGGCCCGAGGTTCTTC. This sequence encodes CASNKAGGPRFF. V gene TRBV2 combines with J gene TRBJ2-1; 9 nucleotides align to TRBD2. Germline assignment: CDR1 SNHLY and CDR2 FYNNEI. J gave up 15 bases and V 7 bases, and 10 bases lay outside the gene matches. The CDR3 sequence is 12 residues long.

The chain links TRBV9 to TRBJ1-4; the D gene is possibly TRBD1 (6 bases). CDR3 size: 16 residues. Germline loops: CDR1 SGDLS, CDR2 YYNGEE. The germline V and J ends were trimmed by 4 bases and 3 bases, with 16 bases remaining between them. The CDR3 DNA sequence: TGTGCCAGCAGCCGGGGGGGGGCCCCCGCTAATGAAAAACTGTTTTTT. This translates into CASSRGGAPANEKLFF.

The CDR3 loop reads CASSFNRGRSGELFF. CDR3 nucleotide sequence: TGTGCCAGCAGCTTCAACAGGGGGCGGTCCGGGGAGCTGTTTTTT. The V gene is TRBV7-8, the J gene TRBJ2-2; 9 bases line up with TRBD1. Germline lookup yields CDR1 SGHVS and CDR2 FQNEAQ. The V and J ends lost 3 bases and 6 bases, in that order; junction bases with no gene match: 5. The CDR3 extends over 15 amino acids.

The V and J genes are TRBV28 and TRBJ1-2; the D is unclear. CDR3 size: 13 residues. Trimming cost V 7 bases and J 3 bases, with 12 bases left between them. Germline V gives CDR1 MDHEN, CDR2 SYDVKM. The CDR3 nucleotides are TGTGCCAGCAATCCCCACAAATACTATGGCTACACCTTC. This translates into CASNPHKYYGYTF.

The rearrangement links TRBV5-1 to TRBJ1-5, with a tentative D call TRBD1 (6 bases). The CDR3 is 15 amino acids. V was shortened by 2 bases and J by 3 bases, with 12 bases between the two germline ends. Germline CDR1 reads SGHRS; CDR2 reads YFSETQ. The CDR3 DNA reads TGCGCCAGCAGCTTAACTGGACAGAACAATCAGCCCCAGCATTTT. Translating gives CASSLTGQNNQPQHF.

The chain links TRBV5-1 to TRBJ2-5; the match to TRBD1 covers 7 bases. This CDR3 comprises 14 residues. J was trimmed by 3 bases and V by 4 bases; bases with no gene match: 6. Germline V gene lookup returns CDR1 SGHRS and CDR2 YFSETQ. CDR3 residues: CASSDGTAKETQYF. CDR3 in DNA: TGCGCCAGCAGCGATGGGACAGCCAAAGAGACCCAGTACTTC. The full variable domain, in which reference TRBV5-1 and TRBJ2-5 provide the parts outside the CDR3, is KAGVTQTPRYLIKTRGQQVTLSCSPISGHRSVSWYQQTPGQGLQFLFEYFSETQRNKGNFPGRFSGRQFSNSRSEMNVSTLELGDSALYLCASSDGTAKETQYFGPGTRLLVL.

This clone was observed a handful of times. The chain recombines TRBV19 with TRBJ2-7; D not certain. CDR1 LNHDA and CDR2 SQIVND come from the germline V gene (reference sequence). CDR3 size: 14 residues. The V end was cut by 6 bases, the J end by 0 bases, with 12 bases between. CDR3 region: CASSQLVNSYEQYF. CDR3 bases: TGTGCCAGTAGCCAACTCGTCAACTCCTACGAGCAGTACTTC.

This rearrangement joins TRBV5-6 to TRBJ1-6; D unclear. Germline V gene lookup returns CDR1 SGHDT and CDR2 YYEEEE. This CDR3 is 15 amino acids long. Deletions cut 0 bases from V and 9 bases from J, with 13 bases between. The CDR3: CASSLEGLGSSPLHF. In DNA, the CDR3 is TGTGCCAGCAGCTTGGAAGGCTTAGGGAGTTCACCCCTCCACTTT. Complete variable domain (other parts from reference TRBV5-6 and TRBJ1-6): DAGVTQSPTHLIKTRGQQVTLRCSPKSGHDTVSWYQQALGQGPQFIFQYYEEEERQRGNFPDRFSGHQFPNYSSELNVNALLLGDSALYLCASSLEGLGSSPLHFGNGTRLTVT.